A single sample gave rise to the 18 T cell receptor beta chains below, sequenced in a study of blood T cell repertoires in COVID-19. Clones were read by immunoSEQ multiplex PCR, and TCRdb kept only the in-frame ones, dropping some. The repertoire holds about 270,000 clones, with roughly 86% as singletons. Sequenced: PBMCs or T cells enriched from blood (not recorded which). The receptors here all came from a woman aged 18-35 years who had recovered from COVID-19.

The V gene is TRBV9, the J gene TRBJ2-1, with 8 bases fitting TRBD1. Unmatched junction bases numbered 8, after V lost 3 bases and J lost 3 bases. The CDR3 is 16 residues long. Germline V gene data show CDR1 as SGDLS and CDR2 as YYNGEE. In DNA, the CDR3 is TGTGCCAGCAGCGAGCGGACAGGGATAGACTACAATGAGCAGTTCTTC. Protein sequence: CASSERTGIDYNEQFF. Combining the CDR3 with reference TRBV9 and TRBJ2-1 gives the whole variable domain DSGVTQTPKHLITATGQRVTLRCSPRSGDLSVYWYQQSLDQGLQFLIQYYNGEERAKGNILERFSAQQFPDLHSELNLSSLELGDSALYFCASSERTGIDYNEQFFGPGTRLTVL.

The CDR3 sequence is CASSPRTYQETQYF. The CDR3 DNA sequence: TGCGCCAGCAGCCCCCGGACTTACCAAGAGACCCAGTACTTC. V is TRBV5-1 and J is TRBJ2-5, with D possibly TRBD2 on 5 matching bases. CDR1 and CDR2 from the germline V gene are SGHRS and YFSETQ. V lost 4 bases to trimming and J lost 0 bases, with 10 bases between them. This CDR3 is built from 14 residues.

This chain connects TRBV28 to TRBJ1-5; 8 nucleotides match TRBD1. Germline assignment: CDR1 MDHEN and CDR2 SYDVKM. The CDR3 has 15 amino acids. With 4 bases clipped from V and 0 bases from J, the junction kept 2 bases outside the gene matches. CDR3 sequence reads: CASSSGQGSNQPQHF. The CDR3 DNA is TGTGCCAGCAGTTCAGGACAGGGTAGCAATCAGCCCCAGCATTTT.

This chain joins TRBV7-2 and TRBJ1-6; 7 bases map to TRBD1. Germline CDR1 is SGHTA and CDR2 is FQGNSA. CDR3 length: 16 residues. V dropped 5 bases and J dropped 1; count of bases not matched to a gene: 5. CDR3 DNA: TGTGCCAGCAGCAACCACAGGGGTTCCTATAATTCACCCCTCCACTTT. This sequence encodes CASSNHRGSYNSPLHF.

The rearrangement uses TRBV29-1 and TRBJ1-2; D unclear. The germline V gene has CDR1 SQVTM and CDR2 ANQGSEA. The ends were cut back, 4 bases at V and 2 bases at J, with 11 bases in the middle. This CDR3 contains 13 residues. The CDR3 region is CSVGGRENYGYTF. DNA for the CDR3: TGCAGCGTTGGAGGGCGGGAGAACTATGGCTACACCTTC.

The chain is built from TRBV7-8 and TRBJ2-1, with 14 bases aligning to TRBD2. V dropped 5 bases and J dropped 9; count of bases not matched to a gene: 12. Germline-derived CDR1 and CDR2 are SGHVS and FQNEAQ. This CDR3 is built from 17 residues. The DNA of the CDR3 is TGTGCCAGCAGCCTCGTAGGGGGACTAGCGGGAGTGGGTGAGCAGTTCTTC. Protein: CASSLVGGLAGVGEQFF.

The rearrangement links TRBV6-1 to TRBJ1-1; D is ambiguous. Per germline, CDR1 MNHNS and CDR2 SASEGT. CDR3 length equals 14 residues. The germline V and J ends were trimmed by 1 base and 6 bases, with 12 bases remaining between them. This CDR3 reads CASSEGREASEAFF. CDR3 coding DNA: TGTGCCAGCAGTGAAGGGAGGGAGGCCTCTGAAGCTTTCTTT.

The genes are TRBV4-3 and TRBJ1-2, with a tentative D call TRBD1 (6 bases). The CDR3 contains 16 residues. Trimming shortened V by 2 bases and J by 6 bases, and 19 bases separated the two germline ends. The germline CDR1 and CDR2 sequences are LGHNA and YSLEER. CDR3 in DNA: TGCGCCAGCAGCCAACGGGGGGCAGCCTTCGGCGATGGCTACACCTTC. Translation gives CASSQRGAAFGDGYTF.

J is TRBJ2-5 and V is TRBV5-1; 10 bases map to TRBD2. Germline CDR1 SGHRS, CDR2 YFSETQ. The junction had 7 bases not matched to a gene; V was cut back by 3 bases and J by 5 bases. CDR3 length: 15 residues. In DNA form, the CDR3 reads TGCGCCAGCAGCTGGGCTAGCGGGAGCGGTGAGACCCAGTACTTC. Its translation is CASSWASGSGETQYF.

The CDR3 spells CASSFAPDRASEKLFF. In nucleotides, the CDR3 is TGTGCCAGCAGCTTTGCCCCGGACAGGGCTAGTGAAAAACTGTTTTTT. This chain joins TRBV7-9 and TRBJ1-4, with 8 bases that match TRBD1. Germline CDR1 is SEHNR and CDR2 is FQNEAQ (reference sequence). V lost 3 bases to trimming and J lost 7 bases; unmatched junction nucleotides: 10. The CDR3 is made up of 16 amino acids.

CDR3 nucleotides: TGTGCCAGCAGTGCGAGGGACAGATCATACGAGCAGTACTTC. Translated: CASSARDRSYEQYF. The rearrangement uses TRBV2 and TRBJ2-7, with 7 bases that match TRBD1. Trimming took 4 bases from V and 4 from J; bases not matched to a gene: 7. CDR1 is SNHLY and CDR2 is FYNNEI in the germline V gene. The CDR3 loop spans 14 amino acids.

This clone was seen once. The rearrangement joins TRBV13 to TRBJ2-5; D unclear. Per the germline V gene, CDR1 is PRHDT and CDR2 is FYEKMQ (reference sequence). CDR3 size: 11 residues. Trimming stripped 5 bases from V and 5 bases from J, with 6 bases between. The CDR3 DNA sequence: TGTGCCAGCAGCCTCGAGGAGACCCAGTACTTC. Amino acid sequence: CASSLEETQYF.

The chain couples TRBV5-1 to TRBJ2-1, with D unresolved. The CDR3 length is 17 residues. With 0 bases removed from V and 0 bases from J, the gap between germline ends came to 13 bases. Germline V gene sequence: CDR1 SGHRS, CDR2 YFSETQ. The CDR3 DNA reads TGCGCCAGCAGCTTGGGTTCCGTCTCGAGCTCCTACAATGAGCAGTTCTTC. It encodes CASSLGSVSSSYNEQFF.

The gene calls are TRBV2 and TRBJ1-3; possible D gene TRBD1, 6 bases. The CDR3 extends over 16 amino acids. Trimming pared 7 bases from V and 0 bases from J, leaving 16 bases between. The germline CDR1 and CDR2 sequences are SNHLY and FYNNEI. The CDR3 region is CASIFGDTNSGNTIYF. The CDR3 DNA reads TGTGCCAGCATCTTTGGGGACACCAACTCTGGAAACACCATATATTTT.

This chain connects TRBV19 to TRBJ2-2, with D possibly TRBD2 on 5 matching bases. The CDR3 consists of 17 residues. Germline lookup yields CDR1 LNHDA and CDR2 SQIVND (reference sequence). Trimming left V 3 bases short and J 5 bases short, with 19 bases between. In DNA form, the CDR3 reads TGTGCCAGTAGTATTCGGCCTGTCCGGTCGGGGACCGGGGAGCTGTTTTTT. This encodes CASSIRPVRSGTGELFF.

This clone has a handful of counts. CDR3 sequence (DNA): TGTGCCAGCAGCTTAGAGGGCAGGGGGAGCAATCAGCCCCAGCATTTT. The encoded protein is CASSLEGRGSNQPQHF. This chain links TRBV7-9 with TRBJ1-5; 7 bases are shared with TRBD1. V dropped 1 base and J dropped 1; count of bases not matched to a gene: 4. CDR1 SEHNR and CDR2 FQNEAQ come from the germline V gene (reference sequence). The CDR3 contains 16 residues. The full variable domain, with the rest looked up from reference TRBV7-9 and TRBJ1-5, is DTGVSQNPRHKITKRGQNVTFRCDPISEHNRLYWYRQTLGQGPEFLTYFQNEAQLEKSRLLSDRFSAERPKGSFSTLEIQRTEQGDSAMYLCASSLEGRGSNQPQHFGDGTRLSIL.

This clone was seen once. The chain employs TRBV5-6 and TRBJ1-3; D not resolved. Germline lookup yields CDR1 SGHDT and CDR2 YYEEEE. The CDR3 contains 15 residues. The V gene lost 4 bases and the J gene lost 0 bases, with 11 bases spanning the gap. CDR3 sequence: CASSAGLISGNTIYF. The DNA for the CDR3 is TGTGCCAGCAGCGCCGGGTTGATCTCTGGAAACACCATATATTTT.

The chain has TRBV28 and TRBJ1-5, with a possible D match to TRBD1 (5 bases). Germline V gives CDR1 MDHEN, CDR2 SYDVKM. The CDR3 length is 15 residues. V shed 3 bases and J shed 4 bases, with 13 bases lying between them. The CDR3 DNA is TGTGCCAGCAGTTTTACAGGTACTCCAAATCAGCCCCAGCATTTT. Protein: CASSFTGTPNQPQHF.